The TCR beta chain described here comes from a study of cytomegalovirus exposure and HLA in healthy donors. About the study: The 100 to 150 validation repertoires used the same platform as the 666 first-cohort repertoires, a later analysis reported. Study-level findings and limits: With high specificity and sensitivity, the classifier reportedly diagnosed cytomegalovirus status.

The table came from immunoSEQ multiplex PCR; TCRdb's copy has only in-frame clones and leaves some out. The table lists under 400,000 clones, roughly 88% of them singletons, with over 0.9% in the top ten. This clone was seen more than once but under ten times. Its antigen remains unknown. The CDR3 runs 14 residues. Germline V lookup: CDR1 SGHRS, CDR2 YFSETQ. V lost 1 base, J lost 4 bases, and 4 bases stayed unmatched. The sequence derives from a man aged 25 to 40 in good health and CMV-seronegative. This sequence joins TRBV5-1 and TRBJ2-7, with 8 bases fitting TRBD1. Material for sequencing was PBMCs. The CDR3 sequence is CASSLIGQGYEQYF. In DNA form, the CDR3 reads TGCGCCAGCAGCTTGATTGGACAGGGATACGAGCAGTACTTC.